This TCR beta chain was recovered during a study of T cell repertoires in cytomegalovirus infection. There are a few counts of this clonotype. The germline gives CDR1 DFQATT, CDR2 SNEGSKA (reference sequence). CDR3 length: 15 residues. The V end was cut by 1 base, the J end by 5 bases, with 14 bases between. TCRdb passed the reads through MiXCR, listing each CDR3 protein once. There are about 740,000 distinct CDR3 sequences in the sample; 35% occur only once, and around 3% lies in the top ten. The rearrangement uses TRBV20-1 and TRBJ2-2; D perhaps matches TRBD2 (5 bases). This sequence was found in a human donor in good health (CMV status not recorded). Some clones in this sample may be carry-over from other donors' samples. The material sequenced was PBMCs. The CDR3 DNA reads TGCAGTGCTAGAGCGGGCACTAGTAATACCGGGGAGCTGTTTTTT. As protein: CSARAGTSNTGELFF.